The 29 T cell receptor beta chains listed next were all sequenced from one sample in a study of blood T cell repertoires in COVID-19. Profiling relied on immunoSEQ multiplex PCR, and the TCRdb table lists in-frame clones only, not all of them. The table shows roughly 290,000 clones, with about 90% occurring only once. Sequencing was carried out using PBMCs or T cells enriched from blood (not recorded which). The source of these receptors is a woman aged 18-29 years with acute COVID-19.

The genes are TRBV9 and TRBJ2-1, with 9 nucleotides matching TRBD2. CDR1 and CDR2 from the germline V gene are SGDLS and YYNGEE. The CDR3 has 18 residues. The J segment lost 3 bases and the V segment lost 4 bases, leaving 14 bases of the junction unmatched. The CDR3 here is CASSPGGVAGVFYNEQFF. The CDR3 region has the DNA TGTGCCAGCAGCCCAGGGGGGGTAGCGGGAGTTTTCTACAATGAGCAGTTCTTC. The full variable domain, with the rest looked up from reference TRBV9 and TRBJ2-1, is DSGVTQTPKHLITATGQRVTLRCSPRSGDLSVYWYQQSLDQGLQFLIQYYNGEERAKGNILERFSAQQFPDLHSELNLSSLELGDSALYFCASSPGGVAGVFYNEQFFGPGTRLTVL.

J is TRBJ2-7 and V is TRBV11-2; 8 bases map to TRBD2. The trim removed 2 bases at V and 1 base at J, leaving 1 base unmatched. CDR1 is SGHAT, CDR2 FQNNGV, per germline. The CDR3 is 14 residues long. The CDR3 sequence: CASSLTSGSYEQYF. The CDR3 region has the DNA TGTGCCAGCAGCTTAACTAGCGGATCCTACGAGCAGTACTTC.

CDR3 sequence (DNA): TGTGCCAGCAGAACGACAGGGTATCAGCCCCAGCATTTT. This gives the protein CASRTTGYQPQHF. This chain joins TRBV6-5 and TRBJ1-5, with 7 bases aligning to TRBD1. The CDR3 totals 13 residues. Germline CDR1 MNHEY, CDR2 SVGAGI. Trimming cost V 6 bases and J 5 bases; bases outside gene matches: 4.

The chain is built from TRBV9 and TRBJ1-2; D perhaps matches TRBD1 (6 bases). Germline-derived CDR1 and CDR2 are SGDLS and YYNGEE. There are 14 residues in the CDR3. Trimming left V 4 bases short and J 3 bases short, with 13 bases between. CDR3 bases: TGTGCCAGCAGCACCCGGGACATTTACTATGGCTACACCTTC. As protein: CASSTRDIYYGYTF.

This chain connects TRBV19 to TRBJ2-7, with TRBD2 matching over 7 bases. Per germline, CDR1 LNHDA and CDR2 SQIVND (reference sequence). V gave up 3 bases and J gave up 4 bases; unmatched junction bases: 24. CDR3 size: 20 residues. This CDR3 reads CASSINFGGSFDFVRYEQYF. CDR3 in DNA: TGTGCCAGTAGTATTAATTTTGGCGGGAGTTTTGACTTCGTAAGGTACGAGCAGTACTTC.

This clone was detected only once. This sequence joins TRBV9 and TRBJ2-7, with 7 bases matching TRBD1. Germline trimming cut 3 bases from V and 5 bases from J; bases unmatched to any gene: 5. This CDR3 comprises 13 residues. Germline lookup yields CDR1 SGDLS and CDR2 YYNGEE. The CDR3 protein is CASSGGTVHEQYF. CDR3 coding DNA: TGTGCCAGCAGCGGGGGGACAGTCCACGAGCAGTACTTC.

The V and J genes are TRBV7-9 and TRBJ2-1; D not resolved. The germline gives CDR1 SEHNR, CDR2 FQNEAQ (reference sequence). V was trimmed by 5 bases and J by 12 bases, leaving 14 bases between them. The CDR3 is made up of 12 amino acids. In DNA, the CDR3 is TGTGCCAGCAGCGCCGCAATCGAGGTGCAGTTCTTC. Encoded protein: CASSAAIEVQFF.

The rearrangement links TRBV14 to TRBJ2-1; tentative D call: TRBD1 (6 bases). Germline loops: CDR1 SGHDN, CDR2 FVKESK. The V end lost 1 base, the J end lost 0 bases, and 13 bases lay between the germline ends. CDR3 size: 17 residues. In DNA form, the CDR3 reads TGTGCCAGCAGCCAAGGAAGGAGAGGGGGCTCCTACAATGAGCAGTTCTTC. Amino acids: CASSQGRRGGSYNEQFF.

V gene TRBV5-5 combines with J gene TRBJ1-5; weak D call: TRBD1 (5 bases). Per germline, CDR1 SGHKS and CDR2 YYEKEE (reference sequence). The CDR3 consists of 15 residues. The V end lost 0 bases, the J end lost 6 bases, and 13 bases lay between the germline ends. The chain's CDR3 is CASSLGWGVGQPQHF. DNA of the CDR3: TGTGCCAGCAGCTTGGGTTGGGGGGTGGGTCAGCCCCAGCATTTT.

The table lists this clone with a count of one. The chain recombines TRBV6-6 with TRBJ2-1, with unresolved D. Germline lookup yields CDR1 MNHNY and CDR2 SVGAGI (reference sequence). Deletions cut 6 bases from V and 4 bases from J, with 10 bases between. CDR3 length equals 13 residues. This chain's CDR3 is CASRSTRYNEQFF. The CDR3 DNA follows: TGTGCCAGCAGGTCAACACGTTACAATGAGCAGTTCTTC.

The V gene is TRBV25-1, the J gene TRBJ2-7; 7 positions agree with TRBD1. CDR3 length: 16 residues. Germline-derived CDR1 and CDR2 are MGHDK and SYGVNS. With 1 base clipped from V and 1 base from J, the junction kept 7 bases outside the gene matches. Written as DNA, the CDR3 is TGTGCCAGCAGTGAATTTCCCACAGGGGAATCCTACGAGCAGTACTTC. It encodes CASSEFPTGESYEQYF.

The rearrangement joins TRBV29-1 to TRBJ2-2; D perhaps matches TRBD1 (8 bases). Germline CDR1 and CDR2: SQVTM and ANQGSEA. Trimming pared 0 bases from V and 6 bases from J, leaving 20 bases between. CDR3 length: 17 residues. Here the CDR3 DNA reads TGCAGCGTTGAAGAAGACAGGGGCGGCGCGGGGGCCGGGGAGCTGTTTTTT. As protein: CSVEEDRGGAGAGELFF.

This clone was seen only once. V gene TRBV9 combines with J gene TRBJ1-3; D ambiguous. The CDR3 covers 16 residues. Trimming cost V 2 bases and J 0 bases, with 12 bases left between them. Looked up from germline, CDR1 is SGDLS and CDR2 is YYNGEE. The CDR3 DNA follows: TGTGCCAGCAGCGTCCTCGGCGGGCCCTCTGGAAACACCATATATTTT. It yields the protein CASSVLGGPSGNTIYF.

The chain carries TRBV28 and TRBJ1-2, with D hard to call. V was shortened by 3 bases and J by 1 base, with 6 bases between the two germline ends. Germline V CDR1 and CDR2: MDHEN, SYDVKM. The length of the CDR3 is 13 residues. The CDR3 bases are TGTGCCAGCAGTTTGCGGGGTAACTATGGCTACACCTTC. This gives the protein CASSLRGNYGYTF.

The chain has TRBV7-9 and TRBJ2-1; a weak D match, TRBD2 (6 bases). Trimming pared 9 bases from V and 7 bases from J, leaving 13 bases between. Germline V gene data show CDR1 as SEHNR and CDR2 as FQNEAQ (reference sequence). The length of the CDR3 is 12 residues. The CDR3 DNA reads as TGTGCCAGGGAAATCGGGGGTAATGAGCAGTTCTTC. Encoded protein: CAREIGGNEQFF.

The gene calls are TRBV10-3 and TRBJ1-4; 10 positions agree with TRBD1. CDR1 is ENHRY, CDR2 SYGVKD, per germline. V dropped 3 bases and J dropped 10; count of bases not matched to a gene: 8. This CDR3 is 15 amino acids long. For the CDR3, the DNA is TGTGCCATCAGTGATGAAGACAGGGGGCGCGTAAAACTGTTTTTT. As protein: CAISDEDRGRVKLFF.

V gene TRBV7-9 combines with J gene TRBJ2-1; 10 nucleotides align to TRBD2. The CDR3 has 16 residues. The ends lost 5 bases at V and 2 bases at J; junction bases unmatched: 6. The germline CDR1 and CDR2 sequences are SEHNR and FQNEAQ (reference sequence). CDR3 sequence reads: CASSRRLAGAYNEQFF. CDR3 coding DNA: TGTGCCAGCAGCCGCCGGCTAGCGGGAGCCTACAATGAGCAGTTCTTC. Full variable domain (remainder filled in from reference TRBV7-9 and TRBJ2-1): DTGVSQNPRHKITKRGQNVTFRCDPISEHNRLYWYRQTLGQGPEFLTYFQNEAQLEKSRLLSDRFSAERPKGSFSTLEIQRTEQGDSAMYLCASSRRLAGAYNEQFFGPGTRLTVL.

Notes on this clone: Other DNA sequences in the same sample also yield this CDR3. The chain couples TRBV15 to TRBJ2-3, with TRBD1 matching over 10 bases. The CDR3 has 15 residues. The junction had 4 bases not matched to a gene; V was cut back by 1 base and J by 6 bases. Germline V gene data show CDR1 as LNHNV and CDR2 as YYDKDF (reference sequence). The CDR3 region is CATSRATGGGDTQYF. The DNA of the CDR3 is TGTGCCACCAGCAGAGCGACAGGGGGCGGGGATACGCAGTATTTT.

The CDR3, as DNA: TGCGCCAGCAGCGCCTTAGCGGGAGCTACCGGGGAGCTGTTTTTT. It encodes CASSALAGATGELFF. The gene calls are TRBV5-1 and TRBJ2-2, with 9 positions matching TRBD2. In germline, CDR1 is SGHRS, CDR2 YFSETQ. The trim removed 4 bases at V and 5 bases at J, leaving 6 bases unmatched. The CDR3 has 15 amino acids.

This clone was recorded only once. The chain joins TRBV11-3 to TRBJ2-2; 8 bases map to TRBD2. CDR3 length: 16 amino acids. Germline CDR1 SGHNT, CDR2 YENEEA. V lost 2 bases to trimming and J lost 2 bases; unmatched junction nucleotides: 4. The CDR3 DNA follows: TGTGCCAGCAGCTTAATCATAGCGGGAAACACCGGGGAGCTGTTTTTT. It is translated as CASSLIIAGNTGELFF.

This chain links TRBV19 with TRBJ2-7, with 7 bases aligning to TRBD2. V gave up 3 bases and J gave up 5 bases; unmatched junction bases: 4. Germline values: CDR1 LNHDA, CDR2 SQIVND (reference sequence). This CDR3 has 13 residues. The chain's CDR3 is CASSMPGGNEQYF. The CDR3 bases are TGTGCCAGTAGTATGCCGGGAGGAAACGAGCAGTACTTC.

V is TRBV4-1 and J is TRBJ2-5, with 11 bases that match TRBD2. This CDR3 is 17 amino acids long. From germline, CDR1 is MGHRA and CDR2 YSYEKL. Trimming took 2 bases from V and 0 from J; bases not matched to a gene: 5. CDR3 region: CASSQPSSGRYQETQYF. The CDR3 DNA reads as TGCGCCAGCAGCCAACCATCTAGCGGGAGGTACCAAGAGACCCAGTACTTC.

The chain recombines TRBV27 with TRBJ2-1; 9 nucleotides agree with TRBD1. The V segment lost 3 bases and the J segment 7 bases; nucleotides outside the gene matches: 7. There are 15 residues in the CDR3. Germline loops: CDR1 MNHEY, CDR2 SMNVEV (reference sequence). CDR3 region: CASSFTGTGLNEQFF. The CDR3 nucleotides are TGTGCCAGCAGTTTCACCGGGACAGGGTTGAATGAGCAGTTCTTC.

The gene calls are TRBV19 and TRBJ2-5, with 11 bases identical to TRBD1. V gave up 5 bases and J gave up 3 bases; unmatched junction bases: 5. Germline values: CDR1 LNHDA, CDR2 SQIVND (reference sequence). CDR3 length: 15 amino acids. The CDR3 is CASSVGQGAKETQYF. The DNA for the CDR3 is TGTGCCAGTAGTGTCGGACAGGGGGCGAAAGAGACCCAGTACTTC. The full variable domain, in which reference TRBV19 and TRBJ2-5 provide the parts outside the CDR3, is DGGITQSPKYLFRKEGQNVTLSCEQNLNHDAMYWYRQDPGQGLRLIYYSQIVNDFQKGDIAEGYSVSREKKESFPLTVTSAQKNPTAFYLCASSVGQGAKETQYFGPGTRLLVL.

CDR3 sequence: CASSINGGRTEAFF. The CDR3 coding sequence is TGTGCCAGTAGTATCAACGGGGGAAGAACTGAAGCTTTCTTT. The chain links TRBV19 to TRBJ1-1, with D maybe TRBD1 (5 bases). V lost 3 bases and J 5 bases, leaving 13 bases between the germline ends. Germline assignment: CDR1 LNHDA and CDR2 SQIVND (reference sequence). The CDR3 spans 14 residues.

The V call is TRBV6-5, the J call TRBJ1-4, with 7 bases identical to TRBD1. CDR1 and CDR2 (germline): MNHEY, SVGAGI. The CDR3 consists of 14 residues. Germline trimming cut 0 bases from V and 10 bases from J; bases unmatched to any gene: 5. CDR3 loop: CASSYSTGDGKLFF. CDR3 DNA: TGTGCCAGCAGTTACTCAACAGGGGATGGAAAACTGTTTTTT.

The chain joins TRBV18 to TRBJ1-4; weak D call: TRBD1 (5 bases). Per germline, CDR1 KGHSH and CDR2 LQKENI. The CDR3 extends over 18 amino acids. The V gene lost 2 bases and the J gene lost 3 bases, with 19 bases spanning the gap. The CDR3 region has the DNA TGTGCCAGCTCACCAGCGGCCACAGGCGCCGCATCTAATGAAAAACTGTTTTTT. Amino acids: CASSPAATGAASNEKLFF.

This clone was seen only once. V is TRBV5-4 and J is TRBJ2-7; 8 nucleotides line up with TRBD1. V lost 1 base to trimming and J lost 6 bases; unmatched junction nucleotides: 9. Germline assignment: CDR1 SGHNT and CDR2 YYREEE (reference sequence). CDR3 size: 15 residues. For the CDR3, the DNA is TGTGCCAGCAGCTTGCCCGGGACAGGACGCAGCGAGCAGTACTTC. This gives the protein CASSLPGTGRSEQYF. The full variable domain, in which reference TRBV5-4 and TRBJ2-7 provide the parts outside the CDR3, is ETGVTQSPTHLIKTRGQQVTLRCSSQSGHNTVSWYQQALGQGPQFIFQYYREEENGRGNFPPRFSGLQFPNYSSELNVNALELDDSALYLCASSLPGTGRSEQYFGPGTRLTVT.

V is TRBV18 and J is TRBJ2-3; D might be TRBD2 (5 bases). CDR3 length equals 16 residues. The germline CDR1 and CDR2 sequences are KGHSH and LQKENI. V lost 1 base to trimming and J lost 0 bases, with 11 bases between them. The CDR3 nucleotides read TGTGCCAGCTCACCACTAAGCGGTTCTAGCACAGATACGCAGTATTTT. This codes for CASSPLSGSSTDTQYF.